The source of this T cell receptor beta chain is a study of CD8 T cells in Susac syndrome. Study-wide context: Intravenous immunoglobulin alone or corticosteroids were being given to patients with Susac syndrome at blood draw, unless they were therapy-naive.

A word on this clonotype: Its antigen is undetermined.

After extraction with the RNeasy kit, roughly 0.5 to 1 ug of the RNA was reverse transcribed using random hexamers. TCRdb processed the immunoSEQ multiplex PCR reads anew with MiXCR; each CDR3 protein has one entry. The sample contains 160,000 or so distinct CDR3 sequences, 94% of which appear only once. The CDR3 covers 18 residues. CDR1 is SGHDT, CDR2 YYEEEE, per germline. The V gene end was trimmed by 3 bases and the J gene end by 5 bases; junction bases not matched to a gene: 14. TCR beta sequencing was performed on blood CD8+ and CD4+ T cells. Study-wide points: TCR sequencing and HLA analysis covered a relatively small number of individuals.

The chain couples TRBV5-6 to TRBJ1-6; 7 bases agree with TRBD1. The sequenced sample consisted of CD4+ T cells from PBMCs. The origin of this receptor is a human donor with Susac syndrome. CDR3 in amino acids: CASSSGGNGRRHNSPLHF. The CDR3 nucleotides are TGTGCCAGCAGCTCAGGGGGAAACGGGCGGCGTCATAATTCACCCCTCCACTTT.